The source of this T cell receptor beta chain is a study of T cell clones after liver transplantation. Overall study: TCRbeta sequencing after a pre-transplant mixed lymphocyte reaction identified graft-donor-reactive clones, later tracked in post-transplant blood. General study points: These preliminary findings come from unstandardized post-transplant sampling times. Post-transplant, graft-donor-reactive CD4 TCRbeta sequences in blood dropped significantly in most of the 8 subjects.

The germline V and J ends were trimmed by 0 bases and 0 bases, with 6 bases remaining between them. This CDR3 region has 14 residues. Germline lookup yields CDR1 MGHRA and CDR2 YSYEKL. Sequenced by immunoSEQ multiplex PCR; TCRdb stores in-frame clones only, minus some. Here the sample spans 20,000 to 25,000 clones, more than 65% being singletons. With regard to this clone: Its antigen remains unidentified.

This specimen consisted of CD8+ T cells from blood, obtained 54 months after liver transplant. This chain joins TRBV4-1 and TRBJ2-7; D is unresolved. This TCR was recovered from a human patient who received a liver transplant. The T cells may partly be graft donor cells. CDR3 coding DNA: TGCGCCAGCAGCCAAGATAACTACTCCTACGAGCAGTACTTC. This encodes CASSQDNYSYEQYF.